This section outlines one TCR beta chain sequence together with its context. This entry is derived from a study of cytomegalovirus exposure and HLA in healthy donors. Study-level background: Early release data held around 82 million unique TCRs from HLA-typed donors.

Though probably carrying unrecorded immune exposures, donors were nominally healthy at sampling. V dropped 1 base and J dropped 7; count of bases not matched to a gene: 6. This CDR3 is built from 15 residues. Germline CDR1 SGHNT, CDR2 YENEEA. Use of 60 Vbeta and 13 Jbeta primers characterized the PCR. Assay: immunoSEQ multiplex PCR; the TCRdb copy retains only in-frame clones and omits some. Its clone listing holds 130,000 or so clones. This TCR was recovered from a woman between 18 and 29 years old in good health and CMV-seronegative. The rearrangement links TRBV11-3 to TRBJ1-1; TRBD1 matches 10 bases. Material: PBMCs. The CDR3, as DNA: TGTGCCAGCAGCTTAGGAGGGACAGGGGACTTTGAAGCTTTCTTT. This encodes CASSLGGTGDFEAFF.